This TCR beta chain was sequenced during a study of control samples from healthy donors and cancer patients. Repertoires were generated with immunoSEQ multiplex PCR, while TCRdb's copy carries only in-frame clones and drops some. Of more than 65,000 clones in the sample, approximately 90% were seen once. Germline loops: CDR1 LGHDT, CDR2 YNNKEL (reference sequence). This CDR3 contains 16 residues. Trimming cost V 4 bases and J 10 bases, with 20 bases left between them. The chain combines TRBV3-1 (or the pseudogene TRBV3-2) with TRBJ1-6; possibly TRBD1 for D (5 bases). The origin of this receptor is a woman between 55 and 75 years old with head and neck cancer. Specimen: PBMCs. CDR3 amino acids: CASSPQAPTGGSPLHF. CDR3 in DNA: TGTGCCAGCAGCCCCCAGGCCCCTACAGGAGGGTCACCCCTCCACTTT.